The rows below give T cell receptor beta chains drawn from one sample of a study of blood T cell repertoires in COVID-19. The table came from immunoSEQ multiplex PCR; TCRdb's copy has only in-frame clones and leaves some out. This sample has about 280,000 clones, with about four fifths found just once. Sample: PBMCs or T cells enriched from blood (not recorded which). All receptors derive from a man between 40 and 49 years old who had been exposed to COVID-19. Each CDR3 is given with its conserved first and last residue. The D gene is left open where the match is weak. Clone sizes are given selectively: once, few, many, or a class where the clone is expanded.

v_call	j_call	d_call	clone_size	cdr3_aa	cdr3_nt
TRBV7-9	TRBJ2-1	TRBD2	once	CASSTTSGRAGYNEQFF	TGTGCCAGCAGCACGACTAGCGGGAGGGCCGGTTACAATGAGCAGTTCTTC
TRBV7-9	TRBJ1-1	.	.	CASSLREAEAFF	TGTGCCAGCAGCTTACGGGAGGCTGAAGCTTTCTTT
TRBV19	TRBJ2-3	.	.	CASSIVGRGQYF	TGTGCCAGTAGTATAGTGGGCAGGGGACAGTATTTT
TRBV18	TRBJ2-7	.	once	CASSDRSREQYF	TGTGCCAGCTCAGACAGGTCTCGCGAGCAGTACTTC
TRBV10-1	TRBJ1-6	.	.	CASRKNNRNSPLHF	TGCGCCAGCAGAAAGAACAACAGGAATTCACCCCTCCACTTT
TRBV27	TRBJ2-3	.	.	CASSRLYERDTQYF	TGTGCCAGCAGCCGCCTGTACGAGCGGGATACGCAGTATTTT
TRBV27	TRBJ2-7	TRBD1	.	CASSSTTGEVGEQYF	TGTGCCAGCAGCTCGACGACAGGGGAGGTTGGGGAGCAGTACTTC
TRBV5-4	TRBJ2-2	.	.	CASSGSWTTSPGELFF	TGTGCCAGCAGCGGGTCATGGACTACATCCCCCGGGGAGCTGTTTTTT
TRBV19	TRBJ2-1	TRBD2	.	CASSKGKGLAGGNYNEQFF	TGTGCCAGTAGTAAGGGGAAGGGACTAGCGGGAGGTAACTACAATGAGCAGTTCTTC
TRBV19	TRBJ2-1	.	.	CATSGSSYNEQFF	TGTGCCACCTCCGGGTCCTCCTACAATGAGCAGTTCTTC
TRBV5-1	TRBJ1-5	.	.	CASSPDSSFNQPQHF	TGCGCCAGCAGCCCGGACTCTTCCTTCAATCAGCCCCAGCATTTT
TRBV24-1	TRBJ2-4	.	.	CATSDHTVAKNIQYF	TGTGCCACCAGTGATCATACAGTAGCCAAAAACATTCAGTACTTC
TRBV10-1	TRBJ1-2	.	once	CASSESPGPQGGYTF	TGCGCCAGCAGTGAGTCCCCAGGGCCCCAAGGAGGCTACACCTTC
TRBV19	TRBJ2-7	.	.	CASSIPSGGSRIEQYF	TGTGCCAGTAGTATACCCTCTGGAGGGAGCCGCATCGAGCAGTACTTC
TRBV5-1	TRBJ2-7	.	.	CASSPTGSYEQYF	TGCGCCAGCAGCCCCACCGGTTCCTACGAGCAGTACTTC
TRBV3-1/TRBV3-2	TRBJ2-7	.	.	CASSHFNEAAEQYF	TGTGCCAGCAGCCATTTCAACGAGGCAGCCGAGCAGTACTTC
TRBV27	TRBJ2-2	.	.	CASSLSRGTLPTGELFF	TGTGCCAGCAGTTTAAGTAGGGGGACACTTCCTACCGGGGAGCTGTTTTTT
TRBV5-1	TRBJ2-7	TRBD1	.	CASTRGQGAEEQYF	TGCGCCAGCACCCGAGGACAGGGGGCGGAGGAGCAGTACTTC
TRBV4-1	TRBJ2-1	TRBD2	.	CASSQSETSGSYNEQFF	TGCGCCAGCAGCCAATCCGAGACTAGCGGCTCCTACAATGAGCAGTTCTTC
TRBV4-2	TRBJ2-1	.	.	CASSQGGSGENEQFF	TGTGCCAGCAGCCAAGGGGGCTCGGGGGAGAATGAGCAGTTCTTC
TRBV12-5	TRBJ1-2	.	.	CASDSLGDGYTF	TGTGCTAGTGATTCCCTCGGGGATGGCTACACCTTC
TRBV5-1	TRBJ2-7	.	.	CASSFSTGVDHEQYF	TGCGCCAGCAGCTTCAGTACAGGCGTAGACCACGAGCAGTACTTC
TRBV7-2	TRBJ2-2	TRBD2	.	CASSVLAGGELFF	TGTGCCAGCAGCGTATTAGCGGGCGGGGAGCTGTTTTTT
TRBV19	TRBJ2-1	TRBD2	.	CASSTGLAGNNEQFF	TGTGCCAGTAGTACGGGACTAGCGGGGAACAATGAGCAGTTCTTC
TRBV24-1	TRBJ2-2	TRBD1	.	CATRLQGLSAGELFF	TGTGCCACCAGATTACAGGGGTTGAGCGCCGGGGAGCTGTTTTTT